The rows below give T cell receptor beta chains drawn from one sample of a study of shared clonotypes between healthy human individuals. Sequencing used immunoSEQ multiplex PCR; TCRdb keeps in-frame clones, though not all of them. The profile shows under 2.5 million clones, 85% to 95% of them singletons. The specimen sequenced was naive CD4+ T cells from PBMCs. These receptors all stem from a man younger than 35 in good health. Some clones in this sample may be carry-over from other donors' samples. Each CDR3 is given with its conserved first and last residue. Fields, in order: D gene, V gene, clone size, J gene, CDR3 DNA, CDR3 protein. A D gene is named only where the DNA matches it firmly. Size values are once, few and many counts, or a class for expanded clones, and some rows have none.

d_call: TRBD2; v_call: TRBV10-1; clone_size: .; j_call: TRBJ2-1; cdr3_nt: TGCGCCAGCAGTCCCGGGACTAGCGACTACAATGAGCAGTTCTTC; cdr3_aa: CASSPGTSDYNEQFF
d_call: TRBD1; v_call: TRBV7-2; clone_size: .; j_call: TRBJ2-1; cdr3_nt: TGTGCCAGCAGCTTAGTGGGGACAGGGAATCGTAATAGTGAGCAGTTCTTC; cdr3_aa: CASSLVGTGNRNSEQFF
d_call: .; v_call: TRBV7-8; clone_size: .; j_call: TRBJ1-1; cdr3_nt: TGTGCCAGCAGCTTAGCGCGAACCCTAACTGAAGCTTTCTTT; cdr3_aa: CASSLARTLTEAFF
d_call: TRBD2; v_call: TRBV7-2; clone_size: .; j_call: TRBJ2-3; cdr3_nt: TGTGCCAGCAGCTTAGTGGGTAGCGGGAGACCCACAGATACGCAGTATTTT; cdr3_aa: CASSLVGSGRPTDTQYF
d_call: .; v_call: TRBV2; clone_size: few; j_call: TRBJ1-5; cdr3_nt: TGTGCCAGCAGTGAACGTACAGGCAATCAGCCCCAGCATTTT; cdr3_aa: CASSERTGNQPQHF
d_call: .; v_call: TRBV9; clone_size: .; j_call: TRBJ2-7; cdr3_nt: TGTGCCAGCAGCAGCAGGGACGGCTCCTACGAGCAGTACTTC; cdr3_aa: CASSSRDGSYEQYF
d_call: .; v_call: TRBV10-3; clone_size: once; j_call: TRBJ2-5; cdr3_nt: TGTGCCATCAGTGTGCAGGGGGGGCAAGAGACCCAGTACTTC; cdr3_aa: CAISVQGGQETQYF
d_call: .; v_call: TRBV30; clone_size: few; j_call: TRBJ1-1; cdr3_nt: TGTGCCTGGAGTGCACCGAACAGCGGACCTCTCCTGAACACTGAAGCTTTCTTT; cdr3_aa: CAWSAPNSGPLLNTEAFF
d_call: .; v_call: TRBV15; clone_size: .; j_call: TRBJ2-7; cdr3_nt: TGTGCCACCAGCAATGGCTACGAGCAGTACTTC; cdr3_aa: CATSNGYEQYF
d_call: .; v_call: TRBV5-1; clone_size: many; j_call: TRBJ2-7; cdr3_nt: TGCGCCAGCAGCTCAGGGGGGACGGTGAGATACGAGCAGTACTTC; cdr3_aa: CASSSGGTVRYEQYF
d_call: .; v_call: TRBV7-8; clone_size: .; j_call: TRBJ2-7; cdr3_nt: TGTGCCAGCAGCCCGCGGACCGCGAGCTCCTACGAGCAGTACTTC; cdr3_aa: CASSPRTASSYEQYF